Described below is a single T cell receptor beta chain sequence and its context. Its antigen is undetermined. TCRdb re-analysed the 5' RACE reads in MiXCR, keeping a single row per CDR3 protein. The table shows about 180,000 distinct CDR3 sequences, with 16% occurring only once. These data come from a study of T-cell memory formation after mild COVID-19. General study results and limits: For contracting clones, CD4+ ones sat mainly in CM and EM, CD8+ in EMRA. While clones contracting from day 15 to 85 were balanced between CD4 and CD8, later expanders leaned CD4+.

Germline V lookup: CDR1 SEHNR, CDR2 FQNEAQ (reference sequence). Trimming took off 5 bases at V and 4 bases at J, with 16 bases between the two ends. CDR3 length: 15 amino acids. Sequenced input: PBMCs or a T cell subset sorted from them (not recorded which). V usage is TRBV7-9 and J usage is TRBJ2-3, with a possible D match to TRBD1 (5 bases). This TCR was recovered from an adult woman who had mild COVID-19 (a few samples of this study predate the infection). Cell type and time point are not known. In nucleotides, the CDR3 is TGTGCCAGCAGCAAACAGCAGGGATTCGCAGATACGCAGTATTTT. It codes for CASSKQQGFADTQYF.